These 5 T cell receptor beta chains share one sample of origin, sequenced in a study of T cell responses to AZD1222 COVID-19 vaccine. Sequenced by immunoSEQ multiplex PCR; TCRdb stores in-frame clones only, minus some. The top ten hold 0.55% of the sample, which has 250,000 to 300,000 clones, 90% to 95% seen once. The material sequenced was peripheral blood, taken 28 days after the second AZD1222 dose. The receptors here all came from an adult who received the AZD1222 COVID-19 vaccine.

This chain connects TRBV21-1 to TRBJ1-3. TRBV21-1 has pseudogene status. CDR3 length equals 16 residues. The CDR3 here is CASSTSGRDSGNTIYF. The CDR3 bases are TGTGCCAGCAGCACAAGCGGGCGGGACTCTGGAAACACCATATATTTT.

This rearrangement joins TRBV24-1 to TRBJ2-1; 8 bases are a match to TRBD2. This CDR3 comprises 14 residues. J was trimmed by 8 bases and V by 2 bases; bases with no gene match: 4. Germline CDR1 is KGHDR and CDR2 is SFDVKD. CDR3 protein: CATSDSLAGHEQFF. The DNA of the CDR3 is TGTGCCACCAGTGATTCTCTAGCGGGCCATGAGCAGTTCTTC.

The CDR3 loop is CASRRGYEQYF. For the CDR3, the DNA is TGTGCCAGCCGTAGGGGCTACGAGCAGTACTTC. V gene TRBV27 combines with J gene TRBJ2-7; D is possibly TRBD1 (5 bases). The V gene's germline CDR1 is MNHEY and CDR2 SMNVEV (reference sequence). The CDR3 covers 11 residues. Trimming stripped 8 bases from V and 3 bases from J, with 8 bases between.

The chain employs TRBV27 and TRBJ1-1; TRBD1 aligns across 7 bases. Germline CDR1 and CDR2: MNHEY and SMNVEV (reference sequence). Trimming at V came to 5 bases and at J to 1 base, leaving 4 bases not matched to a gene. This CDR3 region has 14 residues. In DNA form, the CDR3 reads TGTGCCAGCAGTGCCCGGGACAGGAACACTGAAGCTTTCTTT. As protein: CASSARDRNTEAFF.

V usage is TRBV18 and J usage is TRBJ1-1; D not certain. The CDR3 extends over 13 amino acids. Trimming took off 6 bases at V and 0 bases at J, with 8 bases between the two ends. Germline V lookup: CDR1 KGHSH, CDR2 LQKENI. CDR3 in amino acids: CASSSEMNTEAFF. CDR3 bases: TGTGCCAGCTCGTCAGAGATGAACACTGAAGCTTTCTTT.